Below, 18 T cell receptor beta chains from the same sample are listed, as sequenced in a study of cytomegalovirus exposure and HLA in healthy donors. The primer mix had 60 Vbeta and 13 Jbeta primers. Some clones are missing from TCRdb's copy, which holds only in-frame ones; the method was immunoSEQ multiplex PCR. The sample has about 140,000 clones, approximately 80% seen once. Sequencing was carried out using PBMCs. These receptors all stem from a man aged 50 to 59 in good health and CMV-seronegative.

The chain has TRBV5-1 and TRBJ2-1, with D possibly TRBD1 on 5 matching bases. Germline CDR1 and CDR2: SGHRS and YFSETQ. The CDR3 totals 13 residues. Trimming left V 7 bases short and J 8 bases short, with 16 bases between. CDR3: CASREETEDEQFF. For the CDR3, the DNA is TGCGCCAGCCGTGAAGAGACAGAGGATGAGCAGTTCTTC.

The V and J genes are TRBV5-1 and TRBJ2-5, with TRBD1 matching 8 bases. Looked up from germline, CDR1 is SGHRS and CDR2 is YFSETQ. This CDR3 has 16 residues. V was pared by 0 bases and J by 2 bases, with 6 bases of the junction left unmatched. Here the CDR3 DNA reads TGCGCCAGCAGCTTGGGGGGACAGGTTGGACAAGAGACCCAGTACTTC. This gives the protein CASSLGGQVGQETQYF.

The V gene is TRBV2, the J gene TRBJ1-1; 10 positions match TRBD1. The V gene end was trimmed by 6 bases and the J gene end by 0 bases; junction bases not matched to a gene: 4. CDR3 size: 15 residues. Germline assignment: CDR1 SNHLY and CDR2 FYNNEI. The DNA for the CDR3 is TGTGCCAGCAGAAGGACAGGGGGAATGAACACTGAAGCTTTCTTT. Encoded protein: CASRRTGGMNTEAFF. Combining the CDR3 with reference TRBV2 and TRBJ1-1 gives the whole variable domain EPEVTQTPSHQVTQMGQEVILRCVPISNHLYFYWYRQILGQKVEFLVSFYNNEISEKSEIFDDQFSVERPDGSNFTLKIRSTKLEDSAMYFCASRRTGGMNTEAFFGQGTRLTVV.

The J gene is TRBJ2-2, the V gene TRBV9; 10 bases are shared with TRBD2. Germline loops: CDR1 SGDLS, CDR2 YYNGEE. The J segment lost 7 bases and the V segment lost 4 bases, leaving 7 bases of the junction unmatched. This CDR3 region has 15 residues. CDR3 sequence: CASSTPVAGGGELFF. In DNA form, the CDR3 reads TGTGCCAGCAGCACCCCGGTAGCGGGAGGCGGGGAGCTGTTTTTT.

As for this clone: The same CDR3 also results from other DNA sequences found in this sample. The chain carries TRBV7-3 and TRBJ2-1; TRBD1 agrees at 9 bases. The germline V gene has CDR1 SGHTA and CDR2 FQGTGA. This CDR3 is 15 amino acids long. V was clipped by 5 bases and J by 1 base; unmatched bases: 3. CDR3 nucleotide sequence: TGTGCCAGCAGCCTAGACAGGGGGTCCTACAATGAGCAGTTCTTC. Translating gives CASSLDRGSYNEQFF.

The chain has TRBV30 and TRBJ1-1; 9 nucleotides agree with TRBD1. Unmatched junction bases numbered 10, after V lost 6 bases and J lost 5 bases. CDR1 and CDR2 from the germline V gene are GTSNPN and SVGIG (reference sequence). This CDR3 comprises 14 residues. The CDR3 DNA reads TGTGCCTGTGAAAACAGGGGGCCTGATACTGAAGCTTTCTTT. Its protein product is CACENRGPDTEAFF.

V gene TRBV27 combines with J gene TRBJ2-7; 8 bases map to TRBD1. The CDR3 totals 15 residues. Looked up from germline, CDR1 is MNHEY and CDR2 is SMNVEV (reference sequence). V lost 5 bases to trimming and J lost 3 bases; unmatched junction nucleotides: 9. The CDR3 loop reads CASSARQGLLYEQYF. CDR3 sequence (DNA): TGTGCCAGCAGTGCCCGACAGGGGCTCCTCTACGAGCAGTACTTC.

This clone has a handful of counts. V usage is TRBV28 and J usage is TRBJ2-1, with TRBD2 identical over 13 bases. The trim removed 5 bases at V and 8 bases at J, leaving 0 bases unmatched. Germline loops: CDR1 MDHEN, CDR2 SYDVKM. This CDR3 region has 13 residues. The CDR3 sequence is CASSGLAGDEQFF. The CDR3 coding sequence is TGTGCCAGCAGTGGACTAGCGGGGGATGAGCAGTTCTTC.

The CDR3 loop reads CASSFINRGEQFF. In nucleotides, the CDR3 is TGTGCCAGCAGTTTCATCAATAGGGGTGAGCAGTTCTTC. The chain uses TRBV28 and TRBJ2-1, with D tentatively TRBD1 (5 bases). The germline V gene encodes CDR1 MDHEN and CDR2 SYDVKM. This CDR3 is 13 amino acids long. V was cut by 3 bases and J by 9 bases, with 12 bases left in between.

The chain is built from TRBV11-3 and TRBJ2-3; 10 positions match TRBD2. The CDR3 length is 16 residues. Germline V CDR1 and CDR2: SGHNT, YENEEA. V shed 6 bases and J 0 bases; nucleotides not matched to a gene: 6. For the CDR3, the DNA is TGTGCCAGCAGTCACGCTAGCGGGAGTAGCACAGATACGCAGTATTTT. Protein product: CASSHASGSSTDTQYF.

This sequence joins TRBV7-9 and TRBJ1-1; D ambiguous. CDR1 SEHNR and CDR2 FQNEAQ come from the germline V gene (reference sequence). The CDR3 loop spans 12 amino acids. Trimming took off 5 bases at V and 2 bases at J, with 6 bases between the two ends. CDR3 region: CASSTQNTEAFF. The CDR3, as DNA: TGTGCCAGCAGCACTCAAAACACTGAAGCTTTCTTT.

The chain is built from TRBV19 and TRBJ1-1; no definite D call. Germline V CDR1 and CDR2: LNHDA, SQIVND (reference sequence). There are 14 residues in the CDR3. V lost 9 bases to trimming and J lost 4 bases, with 18 bases between them. CDR3 amino acids: CASRTRVKSTEAFF. The CDR3 nucleotides are TGTGCCAGCCGGACGCGGGTAAAGAGCACTGAAGCTTTCTTT.

This chain uses TRBV27 with TRBJ2-7; D not resolved. This CDR3 spans 13 amino acids. Germline V gene data show CDR1 as MNHEY and CDR2 as SMNVEV (reference sequence). The V end lost 5 bases, the J end lost 4 bases, and 12 bases lay between the germline ends. CDR3 bases: TGTGCCAGCAGTCCCTACTTTGGTTACGAGCAGTACTTC. Amino acids: CASSPYFGYEQYF.

This clone showed up just a few times. The chain is built from TRBV5-1 and TRBJ2-7; no firm D call. Trimming cost V 4 bases and J 0 bases, with 8 bases left between them. From germline, CDR1 is SGHRS and CDR2 YFSETQ. The CDR3 is 13 residues long. The CDR3 nucleotides are TGCGCCAGCAGCCTCAAAGCCTCCTACGAGCAGTACTTC. Its protein is CASSLKASYEQYF.

V gene TRBV5-1 combines with J gene TRBJ1-1; the D gene is possibly TRBD1 (6 bases). V gave up 0 bases and J gave up 2 bases, with 8 bases separating them. The CDR3 is made up of 14 amino acids. Germline loops: CDR1 SGHRS, CDR2 YFSETQ. The CDR3 bases are TGCGCCAGCAGCTTGGGACAGGATAACACTGAAGCTTTCTTT. The encoded protein is CASSLGQDNTEAFF.

This rearrangement joins TRBV12-5 to TRBJ2-1, with a possible D match to TRBD2 (6 bases). Germline CDR1 and CDR2: LGHNT and FRNRAP. The CDR3 runs to 15 residues. Trimming took off 1 base at V and 3 bases at J, with 10 bases between the two ends. The CDR3: CASGLGGDLYNEQFF. For the CDR3, the DNA is TGTGCTAGTGGTTTGGGGGGGGACCTCTACAATGAGCAGTTCTTC. Combining the CDR3 with reference TRBV12-5 and TRBJ2-1 gives the whole variable domain DARVTQTPRHKVTEMGQEVTMRCQPILGHNTVFWYRQTMMQGLELLAYFRNRAPLDDSGMPKDRFSAEMPDATLATLKIQPSEPRDSAVYFCASGLGGDLYNEQFFGPGTRLTVL.

V usage is TRBV27 and J usage is TRBJ2-6; 9 positions agree with TRBD1. Unmatched junction bases numbered 6, after V lost 3 bases and J lost 3 bases. CDR1 MNHEY and CDR2 SMNVEV come from the germline V gene (reference sequence). The CDR3 runs 17 residues. CDR3 nucleotides: TGTGCCAGCAGTTTGCCCGGGACAGGGTATGGGGCCAACGTCCTGACTTTC. It is translated as CASSLPGTGYGANVLTF.

This chain joins TRBV5-4 and TRBJ2-7, with TRBD2 matching over 7 bases. V gave up 4 bases and J gave up 3 bases; unmatched junction bases: 4. CDR1 is SGHNT and CDR2 is YYREEE in the germline V gene (reference sequence). This CDR3 has 13 residues. CDR3 region: CASSTRDYYEQYF. CDR3 DNA sequence: TGTGCCAGCAGCACCCGGGACTACTACGAGCAGTACTTC.